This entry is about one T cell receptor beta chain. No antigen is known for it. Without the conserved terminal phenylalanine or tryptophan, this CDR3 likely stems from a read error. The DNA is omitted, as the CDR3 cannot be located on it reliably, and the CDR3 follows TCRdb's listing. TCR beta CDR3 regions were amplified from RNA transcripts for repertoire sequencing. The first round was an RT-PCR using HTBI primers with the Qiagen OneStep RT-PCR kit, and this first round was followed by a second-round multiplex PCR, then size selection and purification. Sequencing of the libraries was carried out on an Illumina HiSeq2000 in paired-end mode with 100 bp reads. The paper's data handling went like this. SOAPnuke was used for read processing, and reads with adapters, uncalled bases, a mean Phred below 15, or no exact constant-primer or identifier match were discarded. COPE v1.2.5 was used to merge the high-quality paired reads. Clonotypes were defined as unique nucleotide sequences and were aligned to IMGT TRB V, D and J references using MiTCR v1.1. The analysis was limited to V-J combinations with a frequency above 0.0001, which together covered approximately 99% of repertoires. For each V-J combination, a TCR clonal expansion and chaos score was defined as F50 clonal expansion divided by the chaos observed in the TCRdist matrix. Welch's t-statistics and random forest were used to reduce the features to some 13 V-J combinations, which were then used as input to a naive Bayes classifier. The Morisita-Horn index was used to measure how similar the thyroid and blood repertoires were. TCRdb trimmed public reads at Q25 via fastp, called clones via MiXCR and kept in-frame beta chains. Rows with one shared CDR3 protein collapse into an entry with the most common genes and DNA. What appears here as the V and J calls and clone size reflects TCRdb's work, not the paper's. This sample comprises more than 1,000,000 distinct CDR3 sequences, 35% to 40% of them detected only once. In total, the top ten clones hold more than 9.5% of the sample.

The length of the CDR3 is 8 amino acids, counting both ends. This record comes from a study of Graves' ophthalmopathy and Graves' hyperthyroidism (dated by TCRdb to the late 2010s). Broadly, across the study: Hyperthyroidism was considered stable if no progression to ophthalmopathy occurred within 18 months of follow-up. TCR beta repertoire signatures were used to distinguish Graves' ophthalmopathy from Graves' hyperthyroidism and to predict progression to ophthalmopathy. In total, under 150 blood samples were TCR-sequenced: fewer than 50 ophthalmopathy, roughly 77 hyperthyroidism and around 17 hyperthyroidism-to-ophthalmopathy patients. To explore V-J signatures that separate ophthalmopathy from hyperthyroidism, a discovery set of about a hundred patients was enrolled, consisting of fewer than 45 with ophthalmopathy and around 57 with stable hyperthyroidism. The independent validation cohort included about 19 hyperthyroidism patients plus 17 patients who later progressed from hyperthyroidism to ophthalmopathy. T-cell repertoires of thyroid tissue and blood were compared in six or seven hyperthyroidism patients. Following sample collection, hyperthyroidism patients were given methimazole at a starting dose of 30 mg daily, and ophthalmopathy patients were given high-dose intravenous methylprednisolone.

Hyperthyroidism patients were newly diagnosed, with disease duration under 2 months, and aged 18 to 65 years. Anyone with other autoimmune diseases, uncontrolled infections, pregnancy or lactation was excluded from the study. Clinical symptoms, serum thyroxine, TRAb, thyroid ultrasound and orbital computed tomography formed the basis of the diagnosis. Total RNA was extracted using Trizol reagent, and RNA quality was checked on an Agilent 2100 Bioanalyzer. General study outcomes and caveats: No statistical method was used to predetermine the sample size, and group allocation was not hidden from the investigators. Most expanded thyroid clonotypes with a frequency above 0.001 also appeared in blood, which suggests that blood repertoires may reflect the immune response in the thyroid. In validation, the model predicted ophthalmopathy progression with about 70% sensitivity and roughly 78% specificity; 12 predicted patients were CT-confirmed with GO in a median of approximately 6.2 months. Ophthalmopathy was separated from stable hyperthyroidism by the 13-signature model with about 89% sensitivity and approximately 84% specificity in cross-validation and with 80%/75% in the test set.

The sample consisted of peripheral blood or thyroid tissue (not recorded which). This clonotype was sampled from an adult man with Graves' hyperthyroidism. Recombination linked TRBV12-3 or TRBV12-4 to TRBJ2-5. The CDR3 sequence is CASSLSNI.